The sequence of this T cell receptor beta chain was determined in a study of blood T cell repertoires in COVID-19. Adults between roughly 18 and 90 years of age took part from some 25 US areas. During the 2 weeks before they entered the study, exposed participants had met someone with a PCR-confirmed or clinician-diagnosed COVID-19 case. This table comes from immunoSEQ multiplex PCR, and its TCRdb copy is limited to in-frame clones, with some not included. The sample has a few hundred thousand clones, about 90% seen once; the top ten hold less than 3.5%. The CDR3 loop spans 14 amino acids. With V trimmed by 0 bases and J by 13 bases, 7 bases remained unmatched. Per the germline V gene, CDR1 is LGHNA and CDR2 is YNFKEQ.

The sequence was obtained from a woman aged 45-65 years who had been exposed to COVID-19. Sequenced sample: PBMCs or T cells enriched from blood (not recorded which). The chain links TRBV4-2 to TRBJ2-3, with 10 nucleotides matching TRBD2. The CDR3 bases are TGTGCCAGCAGCCAAGATCCAACTAGCGGGACTAAGTATTTT. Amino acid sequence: CASSQDPTSGTKYF.